This section outlines one T cell receptor beta chain sequence together with its context. This record belongs to a study of T cell responses to AZD1222 COVID-19 vaccine. CDR3 length: 15 residues. Sequencing was performed with immunoSEQ multiplex PCR; in TCRdb, only in-frame clones are kept and a portion is missing. The repertoire consists of around 160,000 clones, with about 92% occurring once and the leading ten covering 1% to 1.5%. This sequence was found in an adult who received the AZD1222 COVID-19 vaccine. The material sequenced was peripheral blood, taken 28 days after the second AZD1222 dose. This chain connects TRBV21-1 to TRBJ2-7; TRBD1 is the table's D call and was not checked against the DNA. TRBV21-1 is a known pseudogene. The CDR3 is CASTNPGQAPYEQYF. The CDR3, as DNA: TGTGCCAGCACCAACCCGGGACAGGCCCCCTACGAGCAGTACTTC.